The next 21 T cell receptor beta chains were all read from a single sample in a study of cytomegalovirus exposure and HLA in healthy donors. Primers included in the PCR were 60 Vbeta and 13 Jbeta primers. Sequencing was performed with immunoSEQ multiplex PCR; in TCRdb, only in-frame clones are kept and a portion is missing. This sample carries about 120,000 clones, around four fifths of them seen once, and the ten largest clones take 30%. Sequencing used PBMCs. Every receptor here comes from a man between 60 and 75 years old in good health and CMV-seropositive.

This clone was seen only once. The V and J genes are TRBV27 and TRBJ2-2; 7 nucleotides match TRBD2. The J segment lost 4 bases and the V segment lost 3 bases, leaving 2 bases of the junction unmatched. CDR3 size: 14 residues. Germline V gene lookup returns CDR1 MNHEY and CDR2 SMNVEV (reference sequence). For the CDR3, the DNA is TGTGCCAGCAGTTTCACTAGCGTCACCGGGGAGCTGTTTTTT. It encodes CASSFTSVTGELFF.

The V gene is TRBV15, the J gene TRBJ2-7; D remains ambiguous. Trimming cost V 0 bases and J 5 bases, with 8 bases left between them. Germline V gene sequence: CDR1 LNHNV, CDR2 YYDKDF (reference sequence). CDR3 length equals 13 residues. CDR3 protein: CATSRDSSDEQYF. In DNA form, the CDR3 reads TGTGCCACCAGCAGAGATTCCAGCGACGAGCAGTACTTC. Complete variable domain (other parts from reference TRBV15 and TRBJ2-7): DAMVIQNPRYQVTQFGKPVTLSCSQTLNHNVMYWYQQKSSQAPKLLFHYYDKDFNNEADTPDNFQSRRPNTSFCFLDIRSPGLGDTAMYLCATSRDSSDEQYFGPGTRLTVT.

J is TRBJ2-2 and V is TRBV27; D possibly corresponds to TRBD2 (5 bases). CDR1 is MNHEY, CDR2 SMNVEV, per germline (reference sequence). V lost 6 bases, J lost 3 bases, and 5 bases lay in between. CDR3 length: 12 amino acids. CDR3 bases: TGTGCCAGCAGGGACTACACCGGGGAGCTGTTTTTT. It specifies CASRDYTGELFF.

This chain links TRBV5-1 with TRBJ2-1, with TRBD1 as a possible D gene (7 bases). V was pared by 3 bases and J by 8 bases, with 18 bases between. The CDR3 totals 15 residues. The germline V gene encodes CDR1 SGHRS and CDR2 YFSETQ. CDR3 region: CASSSQGVGEDEQFF. The CDR3, as DNA: TGCGCCAGCAGCTCCCAGGGGGTGGGGGAGGATGAGCAGTTCTTC.

The genes are TRBV5-1 and TRBJ2-7; 8 positions match TRBD1. The J segment lost 3 bases and the V segment lost 1 base, leaving 6 bases of the junction unmatched. The CDR3 runs to 15 residues. In germline, CDR1 is SGHRS, CDR2 YFSETQ. The chain's CDR3 is CASSLTGGIDYEQYF. The CDR3 nucleotides read TGCGCCAGCAGCTTGACAGGGGGGATCGACTACGAGCAGTACTTC.

This clone was picked up one time. This chain uses TRBV9 with TRBJ1-2, with TRBD1 matching over 7 bases. CDR3 size: 14 residues. Germline V gene sequence: CDR1 SGDLS, CDR2 YYNGEE. V shed 4 bases and J 6 bases; nucleotides not matched to a gene: 9. CDR3 amino acids: CASSIRQGNDGYTF. DNA for the CDR3: TGTGCCAGCAGCATACGACAGGGAAATGATGGCTACACCTTC.

This chain connects TRBV6-1 to TRBJ1-5, with a possible D match to TRBD1 (5 bases). Per the germline V gene, CDR1 is MNHNS and CDR2 is SASEGT. V was cut by 2 bases and J by 0 bases, with 14 bases left in between. This CDR3 contains 17 residues. Here the CDR3 DNA reads TGTGCCAGCAGTGAAAGGCAGGGATGGAATAGCAATCAGCCCCAGCATTTT. The encoded protein is CASSERQGWNSNQPQHF.

The chain couples TRBV2 to TRBJ2-7; D is uncertain. V was clipped by 4 bases and J by 5 bases, with 6 bases between them. The CDR3 contains 11 residues. Looked up from germline, CDR1 is SNHLY and CDR2 is FYNNEI. DNA for the CDR3: TGTGCCAGCAGTGGGGCCGACGAGCAGTACTTC. The encoded protein is CASSGADEQYF.

This sequence joins TRBV5-8 and TRBJ1-2, with D uncertain. The CDR3 length is 16 residues. Trimming cost V 4 bases and J 8 bases, with 24 bases left between them. Germline V gene lookup returns CDR1 SGHTS and CDR2 YDEGEE. CDR3 DNA sequence: TGTGCCAGCAGCCTCCCGTGGCGGCAGACCGGAGGGGGCTACACCTTC. Translating it yields CASSLPWRQTGGGYTF.

This clone has just one count. The chain couples TRBV6-4 to TRBJ1-1, with a possible D match to TRBD1 (5 bases). Trimming took 2 bases from V and 3 from J, leaving 16 bases between them. Germline-derived CDR1 and CDR2 are MRHNA and SNTAGT. CDR3 size: 16 residues. The CDR3 nucleotides are TGTGCCAGCAGTGACCAGCCGGGGGGGGAGTACACTGAAGCTTTCTTT. Translating it yields CASSDQPGGEYTEAFF.

J is TRBJ1-1 and V is TRBV25-1; D not certain. V dropped 3 bases and J dropped 0 bases, with 5 bases sitting between them. This CDR3 comprises 13 residues. Germline CDR1 MGHDK, CDR2 SYGVNS. DNA of the CDR3: TGTGCCAGCAGTGAGAGGATGAACACTGAAGCTTTCTTT. Translation gives CASSERMNTEAFF. The whole variable domain, remainder taken from reference TRBV25-1 and TRBJ1-1, is EADIYQTPRYLVIGTGKKITLECSQTMGHDKMYWYQQDPGMELHLIHYSYGVNSTEKGDLSSESTVSRIRTEHFPLTLESARPSHTSQYLCASSERMNTEAFFGQGTRLTVV.

The chain uses TRBV13 and TRBJ2-2; no reliable D call. The V gene's germline CDR1 is PRHDT and CDR2 FYEKMQ (reference sequence). The length of the CDR3 is 16 residues. Deletions cut 6 bases from V and 1 base from J, with 15 bases between. The chain's CDR3 is CASRDILQRNTGELFF. CDR3 in DNA: TGTGCCAGCAGGGATATACTACAAAGGAACACCGGGGAGCTGTTTTTT.

The table lists this clone with a few counts. The V call is TRBV2, the J call TRBJ1-5; D remains unclear. The CDR3 extends over 15 amino acids. The ends were cut back, 5 bases at V and 3 bases at J, with 14 bases in the middle. Germline CDR1 is SNHLY and CDR2 is FYNNEI. The CDR3 region is CASSIFGRDNQPQHF. The DNA for the CDR3 is TGTGCCAGCAGTATCTTCGGACGGGACAATCAGCCCCAGCATTTT.

The rearrangement links TRBV30 to TRBJ1-4, with 10 bases lining up with TRBD1. Germline-derived CDR1 and CDR2 are GTSNPN and SVGIG (reference sequence). The length of the CDR3 is 16 residues. J lost 8 bases, V lost 5 bases, and 14 bases had no gene match. Written as DNA, the CDR3 is TGTGCCTGGGCCCCTGGACCGGGACAGGGGACGGAAAAACTGTTTTTT. Its protein product is CAWAPGPGQGTEKLFF.

This clone was counted a single time. This specimen includes other DNA sequences encoding the same CDR3. The V call is TRBV7-9, the J call TRBJ1-2; weak D call: TRBD1 (6 bases). Trimming shortened V by 3 bases and J by 2 bases, and 10 bases separated the two germline ends. The CDR3 length is 14 residues. Germline lookup yields CDR1 SEHNR and CDR2 FQNEAQ (reference sequence). CDR3 in amino acids: CASSLGAGNYGYTF. The CDR3 bases are TGTGCCAGCAGCTTGGGGGCTGGGAACTATGGCTACACCTTC.

The V and J genes are TRBV11-2 and TRBJ2-7, with D perhaps TRBD1 (6 bases). From germline, CDR1 is SGHAT and CDR2 FQNNGV. The CDR3 contains 16 residues. The V and J ends lost 3 bases and 2 bases respectively, with 17 bases between them. The CDR3 protein is CASSFLTGRSTYEQYF. CDR3 in DNA: TGTGCCAGCAGCTTCCTGACAGGCCGATCTACCTACGAGCAGTACTTC.

This chain uses TRBV4-2 with TRBJ2-1; 11 bases fit TRBD2. This CDR3 is built from 17 residues. V lost 0 bases and J lost 8; bases outside the gene matches: 9. CDR1 is LGHNA and CDR2 is YNFKEQ in the germline V gene. In nucleotides, the CDR3 is TGTGCCAGCAGCCAAGATTGGCTAGCGGGAGGTGGTGATGAGCAGTTCTTC. It yields the protein CASSQDWLAGGGDEQFF.

This rearrangement joins TRBV30 to TRBJ2-1; 8 bases match TRBD2. Germline loops: CDR1 GTSNPN, CDR2 SVGIG (reference sequence). V trimming: 8 bases; J trimming: 0 bases; junction bases outside the gene matches: 15. The CDR3 has 17 amino acids. CDR3 bases: TGTGCCGGAACCGGGACTAGGGGCCAGAGCTCCTACAATGAGCAGTTCTTC. Translated, it gives CAGTGTRGQSSYNEQFF.

The CDR3 loop reads CASSFFPGQGRIEQFF. In DNA form, the CDR3 reads TGTGCCAGCAGTTTTTTTCCGGGACAGGGACGAATTGAGCAGTTCTTC. The chain employs TRBV27 and TRBJ2-1; 9 bases map to TRBD1. Trimming at V came to 3 bases and at J to 9 bases, leaving 12 bases not matched to a gene. Germline loops: CDR1 MNHEY, CDR2 SMNVEV (reference sequence). The CDR3 has 16 amino acids.

CDR3 DNA sequence: TGTGCCAGCAGCTCCTACAAGACAGGGACGTACGAGCAGTACTTC. Translated, it gives CASSSYKTGTYEQYF. The chain couples TRBV7-2 to TRBJ2-7; the match to TRBD1 covers 7 bases. CDR3 size: 15 residues. Germline CDR1 reads SGHTA; CDR2 reads FQGNSA. Trimming took 4 bases from V and 4 from J; bases not matched to a gene: 10.

This sequence joins TRBV6-5 and TRBJ1-6, with 12 bases that match TRBD1. The V and J ends lost 5 bases and 10 bases, in that order; junction bases with no gene match: 3. The CDR3 consists of 14 residues. Germline V gene lookup returns CDR1 MNHEY and CDR2 SVGAGI. CDR3 sequence: CASSEGTGGSPLHF. The CDR3 coding sequence is TGTGCCAGCAGTGAAGGGACAGGGGGCTCACCCCTCCACTTT.